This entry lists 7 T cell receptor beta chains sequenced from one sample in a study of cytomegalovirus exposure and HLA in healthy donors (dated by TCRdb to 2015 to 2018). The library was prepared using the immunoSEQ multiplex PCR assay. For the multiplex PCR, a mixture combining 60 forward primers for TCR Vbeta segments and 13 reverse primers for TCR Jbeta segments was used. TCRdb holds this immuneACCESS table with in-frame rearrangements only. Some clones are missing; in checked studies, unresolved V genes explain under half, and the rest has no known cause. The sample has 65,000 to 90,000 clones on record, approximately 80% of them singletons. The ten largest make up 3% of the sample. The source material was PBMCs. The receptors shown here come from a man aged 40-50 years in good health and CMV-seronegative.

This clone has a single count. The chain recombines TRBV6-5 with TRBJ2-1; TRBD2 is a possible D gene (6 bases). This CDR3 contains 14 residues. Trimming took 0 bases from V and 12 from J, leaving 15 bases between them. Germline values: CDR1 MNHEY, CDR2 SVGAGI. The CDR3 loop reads CASSYSPGVGRQFF. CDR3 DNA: TGTGCCAGCAGTTACTCACCGGGGGTGGGAAGGCAGTTCTTC.

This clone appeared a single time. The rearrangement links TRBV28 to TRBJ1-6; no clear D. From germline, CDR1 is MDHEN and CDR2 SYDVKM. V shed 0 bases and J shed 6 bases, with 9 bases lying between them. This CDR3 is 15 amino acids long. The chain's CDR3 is CASSLWSPVNSPLHF. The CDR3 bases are TGTGCCAGCAGTTTATGGTCTCCGGTTAATTCACCCCTCCACTTT.

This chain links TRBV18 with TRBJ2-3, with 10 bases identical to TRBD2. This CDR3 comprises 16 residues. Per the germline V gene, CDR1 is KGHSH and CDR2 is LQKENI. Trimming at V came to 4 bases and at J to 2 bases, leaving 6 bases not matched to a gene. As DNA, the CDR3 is TGTGCCAGCTCACGCCTAGCGGGGGTGATCACAGATACGCAGTATTTT. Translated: CASSRLAGVITDTQYF. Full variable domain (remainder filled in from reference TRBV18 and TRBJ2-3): NAGVMQNPRHLVRRRGQEARLRCSPMKGHSHVYWYRQLPEEGLKFMVYLQKENIIDESGMPKERFSAEFPKEGPSILRIQQVVRGDSAAYFCASSRLAGVITDTQYFGPGTRLTVL.

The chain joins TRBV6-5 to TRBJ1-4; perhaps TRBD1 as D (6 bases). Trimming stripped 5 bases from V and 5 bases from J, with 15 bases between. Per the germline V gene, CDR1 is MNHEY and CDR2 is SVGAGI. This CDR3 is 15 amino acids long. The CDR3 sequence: CASSTLSGANEKLFF. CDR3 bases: TGTGCCAGCAGTACCTTATCAGGGGCCAATGAAAAACTGTTTTTT.

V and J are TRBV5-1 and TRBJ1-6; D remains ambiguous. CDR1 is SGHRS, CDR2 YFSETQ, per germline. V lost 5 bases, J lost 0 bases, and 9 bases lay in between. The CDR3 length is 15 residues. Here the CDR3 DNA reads TGCGCCAGCAGTCACGAGAGCTCCTATAATTCACCCCTCCACTTT. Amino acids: CASSHESSYNSPLHF.

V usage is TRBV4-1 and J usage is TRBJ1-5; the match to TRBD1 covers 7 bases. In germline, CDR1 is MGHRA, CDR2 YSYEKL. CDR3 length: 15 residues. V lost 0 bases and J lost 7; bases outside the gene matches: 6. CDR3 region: CASSQEFPGQQPQHF. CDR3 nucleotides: TGCGCCAGCAGCCAAGAATTTCCGGGACAGCAGCCCCAGCATTTT.

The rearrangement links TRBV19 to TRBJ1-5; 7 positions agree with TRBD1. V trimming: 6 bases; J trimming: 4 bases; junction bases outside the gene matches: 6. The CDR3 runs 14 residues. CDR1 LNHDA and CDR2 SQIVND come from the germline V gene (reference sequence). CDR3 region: CASRTYRGNQPQHF. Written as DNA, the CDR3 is TGTGCCAGTAGAACATACAGGGGAAATCAGCCCCAGCATTTT.